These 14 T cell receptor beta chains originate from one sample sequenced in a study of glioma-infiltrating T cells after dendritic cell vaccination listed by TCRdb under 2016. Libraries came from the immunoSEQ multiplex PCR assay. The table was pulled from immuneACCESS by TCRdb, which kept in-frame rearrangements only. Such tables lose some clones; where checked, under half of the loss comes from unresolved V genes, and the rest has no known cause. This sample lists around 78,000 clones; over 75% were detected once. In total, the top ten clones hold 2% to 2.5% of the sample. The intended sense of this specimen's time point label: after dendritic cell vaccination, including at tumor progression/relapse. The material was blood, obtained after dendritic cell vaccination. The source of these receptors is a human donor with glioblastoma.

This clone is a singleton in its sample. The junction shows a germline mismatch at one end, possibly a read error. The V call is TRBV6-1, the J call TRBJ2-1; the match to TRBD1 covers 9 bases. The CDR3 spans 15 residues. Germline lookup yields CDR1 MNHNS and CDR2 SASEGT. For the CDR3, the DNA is TGTGCCAGCAGTGAAGGGGGGACAGGGTACGGTGAATCGATCTTC. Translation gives CASSEGGTGYGESIF.

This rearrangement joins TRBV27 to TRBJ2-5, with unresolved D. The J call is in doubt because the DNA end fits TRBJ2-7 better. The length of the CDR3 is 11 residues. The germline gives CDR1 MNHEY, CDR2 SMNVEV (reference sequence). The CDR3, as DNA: TGTGCCAGCAGTTATCGCAACGAGCAGTACTTC. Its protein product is CASSYRNEQYF.

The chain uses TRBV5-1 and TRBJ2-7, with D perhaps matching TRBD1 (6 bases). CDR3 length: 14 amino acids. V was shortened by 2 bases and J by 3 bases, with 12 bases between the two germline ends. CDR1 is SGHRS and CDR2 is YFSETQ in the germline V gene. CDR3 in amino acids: CASSLLDSLYEQYF. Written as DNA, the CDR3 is TGCGCCAGCAGCTTATTGGACAGCCTCTACGAGCAGTACTTC.

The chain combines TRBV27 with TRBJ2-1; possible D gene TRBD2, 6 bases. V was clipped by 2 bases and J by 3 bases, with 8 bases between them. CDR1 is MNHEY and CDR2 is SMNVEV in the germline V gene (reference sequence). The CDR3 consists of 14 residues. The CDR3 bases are TGTGCCAGCAGTTTAGGGAGGAGCTACAATGAGCAGTTCTTC. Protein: CASSLGRSYNEQFF.

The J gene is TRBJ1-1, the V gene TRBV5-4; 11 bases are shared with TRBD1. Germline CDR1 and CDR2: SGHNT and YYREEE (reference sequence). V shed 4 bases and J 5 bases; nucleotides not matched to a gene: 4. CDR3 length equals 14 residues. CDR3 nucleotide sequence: TGTGCCAGCAGCGAGGGACAGGGGGGGACTGAAGCTTTCTTT. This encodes CASSEGQGGTEAFF. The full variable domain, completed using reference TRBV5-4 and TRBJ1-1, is ETGVTQSPTHLIKTRGQQVTLRCSSQSGHNTVSWYQQALGQGPQFIFQYYREEENGRGNFPPRFSGLQFPNYSSELNVNALELDDSALYLCASSEGQGGTEAFFGQGTRLTVV.

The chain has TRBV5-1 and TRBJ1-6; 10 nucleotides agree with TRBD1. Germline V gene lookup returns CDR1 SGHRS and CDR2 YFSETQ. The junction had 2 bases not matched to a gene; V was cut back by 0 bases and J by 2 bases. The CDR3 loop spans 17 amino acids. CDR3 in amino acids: CASSLGTGGPYNSPLHF. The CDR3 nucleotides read TGCGCCAGCAGCTTGGGGACAGGGGGGCCCTATAATTCACCCCTCCACTTT.

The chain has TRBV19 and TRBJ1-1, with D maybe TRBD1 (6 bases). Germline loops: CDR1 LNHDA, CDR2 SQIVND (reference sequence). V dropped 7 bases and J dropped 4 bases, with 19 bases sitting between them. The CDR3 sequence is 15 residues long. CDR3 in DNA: TGTGCCAGTATCCCGGCGGGGGGGCCGGTCACTGAAGCTTTCTTT. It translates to CASIPAGGPVTEAFF.

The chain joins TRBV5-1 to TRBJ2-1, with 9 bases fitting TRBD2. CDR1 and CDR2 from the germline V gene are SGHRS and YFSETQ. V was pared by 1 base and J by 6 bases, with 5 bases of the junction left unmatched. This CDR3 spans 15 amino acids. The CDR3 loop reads CASSLSAGGGNEQFF. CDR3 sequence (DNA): TGCGCCAGCAGCTTGAGTGCGGGGGGGGGCAATGAGCAGTTCTTC.

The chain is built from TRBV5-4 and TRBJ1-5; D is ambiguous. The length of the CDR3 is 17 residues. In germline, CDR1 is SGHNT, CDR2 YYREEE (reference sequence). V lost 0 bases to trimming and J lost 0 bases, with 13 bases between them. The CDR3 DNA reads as TGTGCCAGCAGCTTGGGCGGCACAAAGCTTAGCAATCAGCCCCAGCATTTT. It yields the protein CASSLGGTKLSNQPQHF.

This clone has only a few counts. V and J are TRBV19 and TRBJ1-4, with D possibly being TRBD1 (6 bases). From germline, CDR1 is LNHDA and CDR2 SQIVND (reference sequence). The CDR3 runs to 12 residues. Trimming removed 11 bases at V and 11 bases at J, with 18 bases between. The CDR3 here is CAAQLEGGKLFF. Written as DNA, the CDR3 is TGTGCCGCCCAATTGGAGGGGGGGAAACTGTTTTTT.

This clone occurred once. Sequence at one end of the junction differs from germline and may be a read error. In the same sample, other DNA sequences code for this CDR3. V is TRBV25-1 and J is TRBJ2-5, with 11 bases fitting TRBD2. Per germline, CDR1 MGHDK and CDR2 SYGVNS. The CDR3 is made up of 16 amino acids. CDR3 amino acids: CASSGLLAGGQETQYF. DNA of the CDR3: TGTGCCAGCAGTGGTCTGTTAGCGGGAGGGCAAGAGACACAGTACTTC.

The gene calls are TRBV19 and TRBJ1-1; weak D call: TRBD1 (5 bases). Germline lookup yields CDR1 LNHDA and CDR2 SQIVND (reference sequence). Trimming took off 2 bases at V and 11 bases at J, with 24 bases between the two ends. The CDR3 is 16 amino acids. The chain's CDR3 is CASSINALGRGGMAFF. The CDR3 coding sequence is TGTGCCAGTAGTATAAACGCCCTCGGTCGGGGGGGTATGGCTTTCTTT.

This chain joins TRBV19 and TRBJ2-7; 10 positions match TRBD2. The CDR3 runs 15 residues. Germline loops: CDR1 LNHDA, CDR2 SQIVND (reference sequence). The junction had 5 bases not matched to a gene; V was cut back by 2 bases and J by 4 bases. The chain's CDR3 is CASSIKAGGLYEQYF. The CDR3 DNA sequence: TGTGCCAGTAGTATAAAAGCGGGAGGGTTATACGAGCAGTACTTC.

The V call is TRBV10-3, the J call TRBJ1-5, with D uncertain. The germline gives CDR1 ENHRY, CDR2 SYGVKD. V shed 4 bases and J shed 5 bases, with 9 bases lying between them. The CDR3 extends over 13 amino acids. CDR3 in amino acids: CAISVDKDQPQHF. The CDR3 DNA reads TGTGCCATCAGTGTTGACAAAGATCAGCCCCAGCATTTT.